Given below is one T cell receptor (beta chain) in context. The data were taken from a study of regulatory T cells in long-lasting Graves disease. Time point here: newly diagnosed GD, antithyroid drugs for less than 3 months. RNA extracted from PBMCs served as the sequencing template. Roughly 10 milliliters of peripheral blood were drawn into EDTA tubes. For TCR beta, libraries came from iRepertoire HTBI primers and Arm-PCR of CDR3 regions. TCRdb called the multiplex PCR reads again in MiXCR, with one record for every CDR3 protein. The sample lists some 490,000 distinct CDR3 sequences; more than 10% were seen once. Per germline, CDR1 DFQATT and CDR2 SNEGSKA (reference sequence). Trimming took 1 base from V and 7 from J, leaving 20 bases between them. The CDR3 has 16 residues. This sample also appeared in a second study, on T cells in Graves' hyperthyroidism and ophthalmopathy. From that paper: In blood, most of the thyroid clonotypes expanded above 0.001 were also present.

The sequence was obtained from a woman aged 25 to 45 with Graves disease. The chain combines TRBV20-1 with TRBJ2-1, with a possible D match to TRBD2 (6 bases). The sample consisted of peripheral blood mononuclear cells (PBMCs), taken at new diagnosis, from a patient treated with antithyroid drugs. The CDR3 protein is CSARALSAGTGNEQFF. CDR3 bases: TGCAGTGCTAGAGCCCTCTCCGCGGGAACCGGGAATGAGCAGTTCTTC.